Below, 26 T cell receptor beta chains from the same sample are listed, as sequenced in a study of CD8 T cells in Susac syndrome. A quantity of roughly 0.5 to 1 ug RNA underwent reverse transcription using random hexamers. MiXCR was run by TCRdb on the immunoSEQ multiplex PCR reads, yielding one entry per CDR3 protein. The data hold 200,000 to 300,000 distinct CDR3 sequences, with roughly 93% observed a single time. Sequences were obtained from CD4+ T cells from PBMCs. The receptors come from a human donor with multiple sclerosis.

The chain's CDR3 is CASSQSRVGYTF. In DNA, the CDR3 is TGTGCCAGCAGCCAATCCCGCGTAGGCTACACCTTC. This chain connects TRBV16 to TRBJ1-2, with D uncertain. The V end was cut by 0 bases, the J end by 8 bases, with 7 bases between. This CDR3 contains 12 residues. Germline V gene sequence: CDR1 KGHSY, CDR2 FQNENV.

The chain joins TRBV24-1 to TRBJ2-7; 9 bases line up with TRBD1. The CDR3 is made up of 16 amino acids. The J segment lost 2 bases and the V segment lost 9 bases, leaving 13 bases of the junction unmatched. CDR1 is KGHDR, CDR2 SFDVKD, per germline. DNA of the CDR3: TGTGCCACCGGCAGGATGCCGGACAGGGGACCCTACGAGCAGTACGTC. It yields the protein CATGRMPDRGPYEQYV.

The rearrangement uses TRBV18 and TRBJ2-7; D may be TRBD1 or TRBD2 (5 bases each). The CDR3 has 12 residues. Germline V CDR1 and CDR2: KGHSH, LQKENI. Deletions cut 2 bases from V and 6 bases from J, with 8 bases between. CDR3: CASSPTGPEQYV. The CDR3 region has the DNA TGTGCCAGCTCACCAACGGGGCCCGAGCAGTACGTC.

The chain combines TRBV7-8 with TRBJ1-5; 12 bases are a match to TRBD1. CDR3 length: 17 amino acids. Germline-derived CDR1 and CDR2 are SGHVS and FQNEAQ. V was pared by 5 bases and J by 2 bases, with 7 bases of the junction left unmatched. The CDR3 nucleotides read TGTGCCAGCAGCATTAGGGACAGGGGGCTCGGCAATCAGCCCCAGCATTTT. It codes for CASSIRDRGLGNQPQHF.

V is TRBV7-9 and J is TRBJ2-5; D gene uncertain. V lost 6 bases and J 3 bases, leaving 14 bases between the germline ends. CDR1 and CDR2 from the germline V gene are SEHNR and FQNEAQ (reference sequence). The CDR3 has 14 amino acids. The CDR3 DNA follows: TGTGCCAGCAGTAGGGTGGCCCGAGAAGAGACCCAGTACTTC. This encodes CASSRVAREETQYF.

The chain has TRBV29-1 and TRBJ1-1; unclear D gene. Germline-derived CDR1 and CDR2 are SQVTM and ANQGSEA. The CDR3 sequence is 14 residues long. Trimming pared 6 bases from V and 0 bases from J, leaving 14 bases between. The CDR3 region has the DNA TGCAGCGTCAGATTCAGGACGGTGAACACTGAAGCTTTCTTT. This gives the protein CSVRFRTVNTEAFF.

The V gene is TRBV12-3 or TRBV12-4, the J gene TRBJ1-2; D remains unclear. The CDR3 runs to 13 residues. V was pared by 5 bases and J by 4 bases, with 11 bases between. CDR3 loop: CASSIDNSYGYTF. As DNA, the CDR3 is TGTGCCAGCAGTATCGACAACTCCTATGGCTACACCTTC.

The CDR3 is CASSPILRQGIHEQYF. The DNA of the CDR3 is TGTGCCAGCAGCCCGATTTTGAGACAGGGGATCCACGAGCAGTACTTC. V usage is TRBV3-1 and J usage is TRBJ2-7; the match to TRBD1 covers 8 bases. The V gene's germline CDR1 is LGHDT and CDR2 YNNKEL (reference sequence). The CDR3 sequence is 16 residues long. The V gene end was trimmed by 4 bases and the J gene end by 5 bases; junction bases not matched to a gene: 13.

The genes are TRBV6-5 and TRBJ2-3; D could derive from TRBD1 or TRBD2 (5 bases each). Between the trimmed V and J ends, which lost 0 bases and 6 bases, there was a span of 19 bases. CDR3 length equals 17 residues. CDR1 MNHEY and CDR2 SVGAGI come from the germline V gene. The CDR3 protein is CASSYSRPGHVGDTQYF. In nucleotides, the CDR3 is TGTGCCAGCAGTTACTCGCGGCCGGGGCATGTGGGGGATACGCAGTATTTT.

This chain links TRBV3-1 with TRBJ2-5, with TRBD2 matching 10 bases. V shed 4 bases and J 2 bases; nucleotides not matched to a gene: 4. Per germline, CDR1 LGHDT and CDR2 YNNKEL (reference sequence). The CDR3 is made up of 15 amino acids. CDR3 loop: CASSLLAGRQETQYF. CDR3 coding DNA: TGTGCCAGCAGCCTACTAGCGGGGCGTCAAGAGACCCAGTACTTC.

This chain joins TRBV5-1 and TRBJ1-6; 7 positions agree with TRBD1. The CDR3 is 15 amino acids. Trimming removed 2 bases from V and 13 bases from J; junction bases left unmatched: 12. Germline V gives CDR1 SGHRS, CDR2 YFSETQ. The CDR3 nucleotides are TGCGCCAGCAGCTTTTTTCTTACAGGGGAGGCGCCCCTCCACTTT. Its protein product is CASSFFLTGEAPLHF.

The DNA for the CDR3 is TGCGCCAGCAGCCCGGGACAGCCCAACACTGAAGCTTTCTTT. It yields the protein CASSPGQPNTEAFF. This chain connects TRBV5-1 to TRBJ1-1, with 7 bases lining up with TRBD1. The CDR3 is 14 residues long. Germline V gene data show CDR1 as SGHRS and CDR2 as YFSETQ. V gave up 4 bases and J gave up 2 bases; unmatched junction bases: 5.

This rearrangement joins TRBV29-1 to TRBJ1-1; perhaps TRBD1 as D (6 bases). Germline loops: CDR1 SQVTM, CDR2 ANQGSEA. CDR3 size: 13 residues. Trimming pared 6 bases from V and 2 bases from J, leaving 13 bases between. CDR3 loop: CSVQQGFNTEAFF. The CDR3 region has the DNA TGCAGCGTGCAACAGGGATTCAACACTGAAGCTTTCTTT.

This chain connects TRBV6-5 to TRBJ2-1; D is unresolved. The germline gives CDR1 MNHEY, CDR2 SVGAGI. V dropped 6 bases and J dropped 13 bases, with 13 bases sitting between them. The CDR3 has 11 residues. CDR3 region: CASSTPMGQFF. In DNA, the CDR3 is TGTGCCAGCAGCACACCCATGGGACAGTTCTTC.

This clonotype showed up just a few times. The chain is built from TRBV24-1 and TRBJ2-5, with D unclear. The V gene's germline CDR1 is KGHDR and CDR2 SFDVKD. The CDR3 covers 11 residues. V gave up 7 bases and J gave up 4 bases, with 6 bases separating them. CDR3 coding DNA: TGTGCCACCAGCCAAGCAGAGACCCAGTACTTC. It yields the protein CATSQAETQYF.

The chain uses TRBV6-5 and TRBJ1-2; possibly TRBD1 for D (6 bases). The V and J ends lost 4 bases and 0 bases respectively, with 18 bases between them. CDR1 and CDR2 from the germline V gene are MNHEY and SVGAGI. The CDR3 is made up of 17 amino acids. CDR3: CASSLSGAKNPNYGYTF. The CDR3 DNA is TGTGCCAGCAGTTTATCAGGGGCGAAAAACCCTAACTATGGCTACACCTTC.

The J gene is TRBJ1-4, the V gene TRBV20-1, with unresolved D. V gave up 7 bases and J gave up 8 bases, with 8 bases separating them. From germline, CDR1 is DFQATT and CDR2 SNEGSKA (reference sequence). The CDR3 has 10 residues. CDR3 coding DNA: TGCAGTGGGTTCAGAGAAAAACTGTTTTTT. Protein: CSGFREKLFF.

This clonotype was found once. The DNA for the CDR3 is TGTGCCAGCAGCCAAGTAGTACATCTGAACACTGAAGCTTTCTTT. It yields the protein CASSQVVHLNTEAFF. The chain recombines TRBV14 with TRBJ1-1; D is unresolved. The CDR3 totals 15 residues. Germline values: CDR1 SGHDN, CDR2 FVKESK. With 1 base removed from V and 0 bases from J, the gap between germline ends came to 9 bases.

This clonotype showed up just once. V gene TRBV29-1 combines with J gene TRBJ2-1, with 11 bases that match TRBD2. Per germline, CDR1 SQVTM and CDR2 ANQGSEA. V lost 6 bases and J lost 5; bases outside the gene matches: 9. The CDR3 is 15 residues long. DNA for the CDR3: TGCAGCGTCTTACCCCGGACTAGCGGGCACAATGAGCAGTTCTTC. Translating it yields CSVLPRTSGHNEQFF.

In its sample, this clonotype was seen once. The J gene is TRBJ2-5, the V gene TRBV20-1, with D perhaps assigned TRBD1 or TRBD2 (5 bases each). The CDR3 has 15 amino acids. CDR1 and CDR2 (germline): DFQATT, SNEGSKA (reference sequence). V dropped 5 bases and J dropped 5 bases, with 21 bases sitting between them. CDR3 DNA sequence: TGCAGTGCTTCAGCCGGGACCACCAAAGCGGAGACCCAGTACTTC. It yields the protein CSASAGTTKAETQYF.

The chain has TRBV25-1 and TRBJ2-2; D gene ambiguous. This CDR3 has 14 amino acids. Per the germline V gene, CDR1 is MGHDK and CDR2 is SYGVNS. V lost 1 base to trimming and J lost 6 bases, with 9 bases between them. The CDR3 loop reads CASSELIGAGELFF. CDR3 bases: TGTGCCAGCAGTGAATTGATTGGGGCCGGGGAGCTGTTTTTT.

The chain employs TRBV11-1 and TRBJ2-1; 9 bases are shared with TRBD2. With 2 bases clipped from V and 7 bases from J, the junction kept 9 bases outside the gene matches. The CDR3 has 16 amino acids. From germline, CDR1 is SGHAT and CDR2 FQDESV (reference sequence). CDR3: CASSLSISGSRNEQFF. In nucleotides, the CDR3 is TGTGCCAGCAGCTTATCAATTAGCGGGAGTAGGAATGAGCAGTTCTTC.

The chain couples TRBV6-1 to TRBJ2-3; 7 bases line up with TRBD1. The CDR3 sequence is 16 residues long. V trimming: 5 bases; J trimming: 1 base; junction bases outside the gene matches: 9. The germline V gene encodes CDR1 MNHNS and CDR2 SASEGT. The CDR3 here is CASSLETGVGTDTQYF. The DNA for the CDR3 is TGTGCCAGCAGTCTAGAAACAGGGGTTGGCACAGATACGCAGTATTTT.

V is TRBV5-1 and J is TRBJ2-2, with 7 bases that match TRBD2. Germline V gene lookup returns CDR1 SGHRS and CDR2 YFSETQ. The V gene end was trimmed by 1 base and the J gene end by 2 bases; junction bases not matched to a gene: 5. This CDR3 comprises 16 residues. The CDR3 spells CASSLLPSGNTGELFF. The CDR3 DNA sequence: TGCGCCAGCAGCTTGTTGCCTAGCGGAAACACCGGGGAGCTGTTTTTT.

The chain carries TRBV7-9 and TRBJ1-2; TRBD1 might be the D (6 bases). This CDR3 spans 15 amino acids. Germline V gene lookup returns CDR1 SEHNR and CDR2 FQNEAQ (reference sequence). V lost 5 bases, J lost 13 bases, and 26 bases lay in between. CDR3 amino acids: CASSPHVPHTGHCTF. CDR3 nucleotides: TGTGCCAGCAGCCCCCACGTTCCTCACACAGGGCATTGCACCTTC.

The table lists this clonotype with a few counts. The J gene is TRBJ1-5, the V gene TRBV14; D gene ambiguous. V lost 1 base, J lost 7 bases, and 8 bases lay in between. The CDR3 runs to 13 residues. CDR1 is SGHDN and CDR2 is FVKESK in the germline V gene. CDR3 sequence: CASSQGERQPQHF. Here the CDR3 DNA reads TGTGCCAGCAGCCAAGGGGAGCGGCAGCCCCAGCATTTT.